These 5 T cell receptor beta chains were sequenced from one sample in a study of CD8+ T cells in alopecia areata. Treatment: oral pan-JAK inhibitor, 5-10 mg twice daily. cDNA reverse transcribed from extracted RNA served as the sequencing template. The repertoire was sequenced with immunoSEQ multiplex PCR; TCRdb's copy has only in-frame clones and lacks some. This table holds 200,000 to 250,000 clones, under 40% found once. Here the sequenced sample was CD4+ T cells sorted from blood, taken at approximately week 30, from a patient treated with tofacitinib. The receptors were sampled from a human donor with alopecia areata.

V usage is TRBV5-1 and J usage is TRBJ2-7; 12 bases agree with TRBD2. CDR1 is SGHRS, CDR2 YFSETQ, per germline. J lost 5 bases, V lost 4 bases, and 7 bases had no gene match. This CDR3 region has 15 residues. CDR3: CASSNLAGGPHEQYF. The CDR3 DNA sequence: TGCGCCAGCAGCAACCTAGCGGGAGGGCCTCACGAGCAGTACTTC.

The chain is built from TRBV6-6 and TRBJ2-7; tentative D call: TRBD2 (5 bases). This CDR3 contains 11 residues. V lost 6 bases, J lost 6 bases, and 9 bases lay in between. Germline CDR1 reads MNHNY; CDR2 reads SVGAGI (reference sequence). Written as DNA, the CDR3 is TGTGCCAGCAGCTTTGCGGGCGAGCAGTACTTC. It yields the protein CASSFAGEQYF.

This rearrangement joins TRBV6-1 to TRBJ2-7; D is tentatively TRBD1 or TRBD2 (6 bases each). With 5 bases removed from V and 2 bases from J, the gap between germline ends came to 16 bases. This CDR3 spans 15 amino acids. The germline V gene encodes CDR1 MNHNS and CDR2 SASEGT. CDR3 sequence reads: CASSPGGTRAYEQYF. The CDR3 region has the DNA TGTGCCAGCAGTCCCGGAGGGACAAGAGCCTACGAGCAGTACTTC.

This clone was found a few times. This chain links TRBV14 with TRBJ2-2; D perhaps matches TRBD2 (6 bases). Germline CDR1 reads SGHDN; CDR2 reads FVKESK. The CDR3 is 14 amino acids. V was trimmed by 4 bases and J by 2 bases, leaving 8 bases between them. The CDR3 spells CASSRDFNTGELFF. DNA of the CDR3: TGTGCCAGCAGCCGGGACTTTAACACCGGGGAGCTGTTTTTT.

This clone was observed a single time. This sequence joins TRBV6-1 and TRBJ2-7, with D possibly being TRBD2 (5 bases). In germline, CDR1 is MNHNS, CDR2 SASEGT. V shed 6 bases and J shed 3 bases, with 15 bases lying between them. This CDR3 has 14 amino acids. The CDR3 region has the DNA TGTGCCAGCAGCACTAGTGCGGAGGTCTACGAGCAGTACTTC. The encoded protein is CASSTSAEVYEQYF.